The clone carrying this TCR beta chain has only a few counts. Its antigen is as yet unknown. Each population that was sorted was more than 95% pure. Expressed TCRB transcripts were sequenced because the entire RNA isolate underwent reverse transcription. TCRdb's table, derived via immunoSEQ multiplex PCR, lists solely in-frame clones and lacks some. The sample contains 450,000 to 550,000 clones, about 29% of which appear only once. This sample is part of a study of beta chain features in type 1 diabetes. Study-wide results and limits: The study found that naive, central memory and Treg TCRB repertoires appeared more similar in patients than in healthy donors. Fewer insertions but more deletions were seen at VDJ junctions in type 1 diabetes patients.

The CDR3 consists of 14 residues. Germline assignment: CDR1 GTSNPN and CDR2 SVGIG (reference sequence). Trimming left V 0 bases short and J 4 bases short, with 13 bases between. Sample: naive CD4+ T cells from blood. The rearrangement links TRBV30 to TRBJ2-7; possible D gene TRBD1, 6 bases. The TCR sequence derives from a man aged 18 to 29 in good health. The CDR3 spells CAWSVETGIYEQYF. CDR3 DNA: TGTGCCTGGAGTGTAGAGACAGGAATTTACGAGCAGTACTTC.